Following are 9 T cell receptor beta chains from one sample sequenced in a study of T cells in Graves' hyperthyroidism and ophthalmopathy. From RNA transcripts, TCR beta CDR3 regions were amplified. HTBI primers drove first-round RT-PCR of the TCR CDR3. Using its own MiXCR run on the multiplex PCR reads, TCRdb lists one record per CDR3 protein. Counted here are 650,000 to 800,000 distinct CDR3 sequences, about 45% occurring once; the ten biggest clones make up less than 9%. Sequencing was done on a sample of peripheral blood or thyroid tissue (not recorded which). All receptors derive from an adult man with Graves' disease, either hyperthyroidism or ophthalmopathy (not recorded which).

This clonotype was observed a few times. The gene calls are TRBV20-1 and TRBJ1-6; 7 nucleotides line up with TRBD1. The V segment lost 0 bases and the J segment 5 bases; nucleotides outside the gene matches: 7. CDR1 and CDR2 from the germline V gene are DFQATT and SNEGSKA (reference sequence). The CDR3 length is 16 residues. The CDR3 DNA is TGCAGTGCTAGAGACCTCCGGGACAGCGATAATTCACCCCTCCACTTT. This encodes CSARDLRDSDNSPLHF.

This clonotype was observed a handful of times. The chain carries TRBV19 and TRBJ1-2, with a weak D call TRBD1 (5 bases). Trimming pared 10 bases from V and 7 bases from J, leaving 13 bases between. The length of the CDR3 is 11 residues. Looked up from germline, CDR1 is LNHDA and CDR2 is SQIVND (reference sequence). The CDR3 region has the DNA TGTGCCATTTACTCAGGGCCTGGCTACACCTTC. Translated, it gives CAIYSGPGYTF.

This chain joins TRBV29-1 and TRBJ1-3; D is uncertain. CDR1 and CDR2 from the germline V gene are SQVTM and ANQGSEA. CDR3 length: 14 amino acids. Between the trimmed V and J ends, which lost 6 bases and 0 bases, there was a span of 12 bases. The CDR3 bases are TGCAGCGTCGGGCAGATCCCCTCTGGAAACACCATATATTTT. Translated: CSVGQIPSGNTIYF.

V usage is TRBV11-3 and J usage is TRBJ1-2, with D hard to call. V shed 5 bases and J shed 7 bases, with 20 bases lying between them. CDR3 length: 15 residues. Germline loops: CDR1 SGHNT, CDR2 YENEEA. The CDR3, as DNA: TGTGCCAGCAGCCAGGAGGGCCTCGTGAGGTCTGGCTACACCTTC. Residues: CASSQEGLVRSGYTF.

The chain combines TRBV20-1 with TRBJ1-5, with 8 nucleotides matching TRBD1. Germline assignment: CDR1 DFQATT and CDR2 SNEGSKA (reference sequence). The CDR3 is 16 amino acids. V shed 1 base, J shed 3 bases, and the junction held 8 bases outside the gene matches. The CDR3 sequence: CSARGATGGVNQPQHF. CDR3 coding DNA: TGCAGTGCTAGAGGGGCAACAGGGGGGGTCAATCAGCCCCAGCATTTT.

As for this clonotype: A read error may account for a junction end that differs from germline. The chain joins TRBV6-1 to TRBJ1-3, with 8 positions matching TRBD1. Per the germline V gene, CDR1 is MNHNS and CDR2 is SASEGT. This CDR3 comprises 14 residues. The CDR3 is CASCDRGLGNTIYF. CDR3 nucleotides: TGTGCCAGCTGTGACAGGGGACTTGGAAACACCATATATTTT.

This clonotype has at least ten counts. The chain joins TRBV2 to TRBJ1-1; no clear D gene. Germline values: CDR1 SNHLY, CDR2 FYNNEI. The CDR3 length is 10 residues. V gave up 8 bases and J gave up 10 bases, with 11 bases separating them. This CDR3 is CASVPLGAFF. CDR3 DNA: TGTGCCAGCGTCCCTTTGGGAGCTTTCTTT.

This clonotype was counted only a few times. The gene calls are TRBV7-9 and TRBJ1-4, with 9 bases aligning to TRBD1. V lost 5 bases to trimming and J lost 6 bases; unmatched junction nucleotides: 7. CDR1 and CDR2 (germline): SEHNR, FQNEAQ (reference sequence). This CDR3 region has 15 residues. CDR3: CASSPGTGPYEKLFF. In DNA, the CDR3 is TGTGCCAGCAGCCCCGGGACAGGGCCTTATGAAAAACTGTTTTTT.

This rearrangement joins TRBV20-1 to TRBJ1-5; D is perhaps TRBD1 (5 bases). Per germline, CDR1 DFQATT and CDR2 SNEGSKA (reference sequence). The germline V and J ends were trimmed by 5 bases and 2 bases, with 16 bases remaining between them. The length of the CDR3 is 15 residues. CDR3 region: CSASYRVGGNQPQHF. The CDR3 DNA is TGCAGTGCTTCCTACCGGGTAGGGGGCAATCAGCCCCAGCATTTT.